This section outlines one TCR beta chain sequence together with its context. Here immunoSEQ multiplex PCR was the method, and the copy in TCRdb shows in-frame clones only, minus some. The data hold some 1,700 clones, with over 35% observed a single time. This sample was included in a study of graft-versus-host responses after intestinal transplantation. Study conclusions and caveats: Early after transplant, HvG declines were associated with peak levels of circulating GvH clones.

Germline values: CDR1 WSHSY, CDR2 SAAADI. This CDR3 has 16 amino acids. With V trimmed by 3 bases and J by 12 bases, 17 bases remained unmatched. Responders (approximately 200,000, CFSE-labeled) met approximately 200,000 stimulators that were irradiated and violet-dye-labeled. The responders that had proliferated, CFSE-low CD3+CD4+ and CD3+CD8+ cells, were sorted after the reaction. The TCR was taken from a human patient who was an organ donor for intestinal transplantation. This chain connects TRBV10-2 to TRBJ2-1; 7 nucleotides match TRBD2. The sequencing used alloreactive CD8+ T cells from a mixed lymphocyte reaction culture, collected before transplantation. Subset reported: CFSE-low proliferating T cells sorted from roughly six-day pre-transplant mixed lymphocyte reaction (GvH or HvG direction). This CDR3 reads CASSDEVLLAGGGQFF. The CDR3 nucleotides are TGCGCCAGCAGTGATGAGGTCTTATTAGCGGGTGGAGGGCAGTTCTTC.